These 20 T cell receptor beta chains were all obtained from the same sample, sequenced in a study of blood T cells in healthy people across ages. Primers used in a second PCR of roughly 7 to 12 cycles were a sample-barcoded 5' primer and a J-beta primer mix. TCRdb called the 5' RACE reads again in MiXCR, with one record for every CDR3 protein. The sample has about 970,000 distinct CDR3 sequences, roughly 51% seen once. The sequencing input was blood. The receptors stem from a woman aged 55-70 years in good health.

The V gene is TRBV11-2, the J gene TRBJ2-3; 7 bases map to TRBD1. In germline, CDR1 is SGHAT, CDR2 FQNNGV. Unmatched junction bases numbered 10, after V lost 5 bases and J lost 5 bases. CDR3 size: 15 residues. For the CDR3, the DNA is TGTGCCAGCAGCCCTAGCAGGGGGTTCAGAGATACGCAGTATTTT. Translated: CASSPSRGFRDTQYF. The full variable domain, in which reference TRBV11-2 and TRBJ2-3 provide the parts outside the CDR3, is EAGVAQSPRYKIIEKRQSVAFWCNPISGHATLYWYQQILGQGPKLLIQFQNNGVVDDSQLPKDRFSAERLKGVDSTLKIQPAKLEDSAVYLCASSPSRGFRDTQYFGPGTRLTVL.

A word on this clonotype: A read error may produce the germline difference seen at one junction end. The CDR3 DNA is TGCAGTGCTAGCGGCCAAGGGACCCAGTACTTC. This gives the protein CSASGQGTQYF. The rearrangement uses TRBV20-1 and TRBJ2-5, with no clear D. CDR1 and CDR2 from the germline V gene are DFQATT and SNEGSKA (reference sequence). This CDR3 is built from 11 residues.

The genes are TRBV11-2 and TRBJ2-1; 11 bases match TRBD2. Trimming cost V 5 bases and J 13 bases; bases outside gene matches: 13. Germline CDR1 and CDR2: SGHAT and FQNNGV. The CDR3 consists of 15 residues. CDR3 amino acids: CASSLAGGRQETQFF. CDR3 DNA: TGTGCCAGCAGCCTAGCGGGAGGCCGACAAGAGACCCAGTTCTTC.

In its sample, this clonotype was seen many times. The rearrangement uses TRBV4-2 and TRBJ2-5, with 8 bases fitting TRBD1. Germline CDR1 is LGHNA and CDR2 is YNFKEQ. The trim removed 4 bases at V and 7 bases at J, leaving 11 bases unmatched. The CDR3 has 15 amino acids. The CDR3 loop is CASSPAGTGLGTQYF. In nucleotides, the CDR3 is TGTGCCAGCAGCCCTGCCGGGACAGGTTTGGGGACCCAGTACTTC.

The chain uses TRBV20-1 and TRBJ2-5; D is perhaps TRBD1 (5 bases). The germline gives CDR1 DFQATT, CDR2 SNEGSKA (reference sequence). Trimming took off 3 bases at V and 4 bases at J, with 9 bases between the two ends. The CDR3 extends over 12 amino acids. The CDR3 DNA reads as TGCAGTGCTAGTAGACAGCTAGAGACCCAGTACTTC. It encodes CSASRQLETQYF.

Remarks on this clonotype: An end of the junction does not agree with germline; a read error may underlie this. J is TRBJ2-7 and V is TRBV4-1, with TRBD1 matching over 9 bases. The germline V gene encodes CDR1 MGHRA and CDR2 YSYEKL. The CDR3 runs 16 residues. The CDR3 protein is CVSSHMRGTGPLQQYF. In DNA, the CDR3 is TGCGTCAGCAGCCATATGAGGGGGACAGGGCCCCTTCAGCAGTACTTC.

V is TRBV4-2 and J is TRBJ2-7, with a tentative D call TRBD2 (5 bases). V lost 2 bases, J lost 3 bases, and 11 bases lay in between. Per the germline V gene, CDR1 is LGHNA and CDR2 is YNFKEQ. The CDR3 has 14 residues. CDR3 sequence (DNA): TGTGCCAGCAGCCAACAAATTCGGGACTACGAGCAGTACTTC. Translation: CASSQQIRDYEQYF.

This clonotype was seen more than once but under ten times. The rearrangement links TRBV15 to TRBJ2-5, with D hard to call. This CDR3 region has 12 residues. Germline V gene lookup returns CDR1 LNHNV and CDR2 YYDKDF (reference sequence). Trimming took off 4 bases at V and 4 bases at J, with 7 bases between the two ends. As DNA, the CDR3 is TGTGCCACCAGCACCGTGGGAGAGACCCAGTACTTC. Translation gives CATSTVGETQYF.

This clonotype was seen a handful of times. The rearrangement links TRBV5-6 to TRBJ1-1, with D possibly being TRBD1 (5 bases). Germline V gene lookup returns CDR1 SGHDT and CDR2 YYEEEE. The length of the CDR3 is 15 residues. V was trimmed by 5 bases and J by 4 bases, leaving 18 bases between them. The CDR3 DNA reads TGTGCCAGCAGGTCTTCAGGGAGGATGAGCACTGAAGCTTTCTTT. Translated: CASRSSGRMSTEAFF.

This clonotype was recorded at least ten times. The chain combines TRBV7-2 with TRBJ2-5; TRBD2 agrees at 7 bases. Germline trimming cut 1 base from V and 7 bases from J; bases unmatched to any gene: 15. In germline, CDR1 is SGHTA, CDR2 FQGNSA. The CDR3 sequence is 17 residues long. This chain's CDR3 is CASSLGSPSGPRWTQYF. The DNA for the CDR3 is TGTGCCAGCAGCTTAGGCTCCCCTAGCGGCCCCCGGTGGACCCAGTACTTC.

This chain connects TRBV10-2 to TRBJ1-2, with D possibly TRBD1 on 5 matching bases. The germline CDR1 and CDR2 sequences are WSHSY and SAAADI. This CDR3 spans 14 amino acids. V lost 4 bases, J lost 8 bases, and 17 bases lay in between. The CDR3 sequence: CASSGTGGSRGYTF. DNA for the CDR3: TGCGCCAGCAGTGGCACAGGTGGGTCCCGCGGCTACACCTTC.

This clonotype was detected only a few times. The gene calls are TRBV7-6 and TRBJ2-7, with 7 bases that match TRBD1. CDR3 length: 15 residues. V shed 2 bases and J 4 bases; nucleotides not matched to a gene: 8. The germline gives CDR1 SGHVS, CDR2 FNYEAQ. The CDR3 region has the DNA TGTGCCAGCAGCTTAACCGACAGGGAAGCTTACGAGCAGTACTTC. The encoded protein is CASSLTDREAYEQYF. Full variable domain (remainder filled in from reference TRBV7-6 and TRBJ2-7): GAGVSQSPRYKVTKRGQDVALRCDPISGHVSLYWYRQALGQGPEFLTYFNYEAQQDKSGLPNDRFSAERPEGSISTLTIQRTEQRDSAMYRCASSLTDREAYEQYFGPGTRLTVT.

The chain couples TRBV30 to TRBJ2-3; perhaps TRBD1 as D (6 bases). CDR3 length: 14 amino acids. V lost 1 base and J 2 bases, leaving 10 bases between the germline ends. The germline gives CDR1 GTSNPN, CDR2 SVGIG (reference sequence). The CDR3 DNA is TGTGCCTGGAGTGGCACAGGGAACACAGATACGCAGTATTTT. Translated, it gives CAWSGTGNTDTQYF.

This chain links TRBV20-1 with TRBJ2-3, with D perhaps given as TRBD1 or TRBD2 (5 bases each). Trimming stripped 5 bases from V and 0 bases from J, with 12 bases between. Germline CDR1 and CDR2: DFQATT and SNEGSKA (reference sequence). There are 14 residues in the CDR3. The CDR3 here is CSADEWGSTDTQYF. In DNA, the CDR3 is TGCAGTGCTGACGAGTGGGGGAGCACAGATACGCAGTATTTT.

In DNA form, the CDR3 reads TGCGCCAGCTCCCTCCAGGGGGCCAGGGGACTCTCTGGGGCCAACGTCCTGACTTTC. Translating it yields CASSLQGARGLSGANVLTF. V and J are TRBV5-1 and TRBJ2-6; 8 nucleotides align to TRBD1. The CDR3 is 19 residues long. V was pared by 7 bases and J by 0 bases, with 15 bases of the junction left unmatched. CDR1 and CDR2 (germline): SGHRS, YFSETQ.

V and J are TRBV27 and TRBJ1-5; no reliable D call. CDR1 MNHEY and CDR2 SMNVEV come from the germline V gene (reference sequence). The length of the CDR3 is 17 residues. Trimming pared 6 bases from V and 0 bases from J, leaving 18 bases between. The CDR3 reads CASSLSGQTYSNQPQHF. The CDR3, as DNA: TGTGCCAGCAGCCTGTCGGGTCAGACTTATAGCAATCAGCCCCAGCATTTT.

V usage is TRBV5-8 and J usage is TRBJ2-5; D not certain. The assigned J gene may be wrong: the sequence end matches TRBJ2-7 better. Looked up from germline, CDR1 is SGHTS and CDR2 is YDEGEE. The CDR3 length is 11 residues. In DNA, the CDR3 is TGTGCCAGCAGCTTTCCCGTCGAGCAGTACTTC. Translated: CASSFPVEQYF.

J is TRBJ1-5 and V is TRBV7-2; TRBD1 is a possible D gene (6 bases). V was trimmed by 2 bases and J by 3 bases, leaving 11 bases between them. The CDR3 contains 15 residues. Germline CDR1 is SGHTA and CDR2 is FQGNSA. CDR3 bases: TGTGCCAGCAGCTTAAGCAGGGGAGACAATCAGCCCCAGCATTTT. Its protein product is CASSLSRGDNQPQHF.

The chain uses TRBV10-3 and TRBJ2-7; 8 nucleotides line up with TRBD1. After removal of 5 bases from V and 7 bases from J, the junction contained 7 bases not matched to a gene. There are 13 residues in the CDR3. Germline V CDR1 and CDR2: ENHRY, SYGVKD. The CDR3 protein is CAISRDRYNEQYF. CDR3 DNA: TGTGCCATCAGTAGGGACAGGTACAATGAGCAGTACTTC.

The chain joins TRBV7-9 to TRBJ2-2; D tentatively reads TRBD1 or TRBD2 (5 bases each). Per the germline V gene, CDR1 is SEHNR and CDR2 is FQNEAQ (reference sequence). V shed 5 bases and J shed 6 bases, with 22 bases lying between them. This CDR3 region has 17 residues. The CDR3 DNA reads TGTGCCAGCAGCCTACCCCATGCCGGGGACCCTCCCGGGGAGCTGTTTTTT. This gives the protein CASSLPHAGDPPGELFF.